This TCR beta chain was sequenced in a study of lymphopenia after photon versus proton radiotherapy (dated by TCRdb to about 2019). With respect to the entire study: The immunological effects of photon versus proton radiation therapy were compared in patients with gastrointestinal tumors who developed high-grade lymphopenia. The approximately 20 patients in the cohort had gastrointestinal tumors, were treated with either photon or proton therapy, and subsequently developed lymphopenia. The goal of the study was to describe how the two radiation modalities differ in their effects on the immune system. Beyond this particular receptor, the publication reports: After the lymphocyte count nadir, photon-treated repertoires showed oligoclonal expansion, especially of CD8+ Temra cells, which drove the drop in diversity. Across the cohort, a larger post-nadir drop in TCR diversity was inversely correlated with overall survival time among patients who died. The survival association was examined only in patients who died, and the authors described better survival with proton therapy as a possibility, not as a demonstrated result. During treatment, patients who received proton therapy stayed relatively stable, whereas patients who received photon therapy lost naive T cells and TCR diversity and gained effector/memory populations.

Library construction relied on the immunoSEQ multiplex PCR assay. T cell repertoires were profiled by deep sequencing of rearranged TCR beta loci, alongside multiparametric flow cytometry. As stored in TCRdb, this immuneACCESS dataset retains in-frame rearrangements with V and J assigned. A fraction of the clones does not appear; measured against another copy, unresolved V genes explain less than half of the discrepancy, and the remainder lacks a known reason. This sample gives 7,000 to 9,500 clones in total; less than 90% of them show up just once. Approximately 3% of the sample goes to the ten largest clones. This clone was found a few times. Its recognized antigen is unknown. No quality values exist for individual bases; no much larger clone is one base distant. The cysteine opens and the phenylalanine closes a CDR3 of 16 amino acids. Only CDR3 DNA remains: 48 bases, in frame from the first base. The germline V gene gives CDR1 as MDHEN and CDR2 as SYDVKM. The V end loses 3 bases and the J end loses 0 bases, and a stretch of 12 bases separates them.

The source material was peripheral blood, sampled from a patient treated with photon-based radiotherapy. The TCR was taken from a woman aged 70 to 79 with pancreatic cancer. The chain links TRBV28 with TRBJ1-5; the D segment could be TRBD1, given 6 matching bases. CDR3 protein: CASSLGGASSNQPQHF. In nucleotides, the sequence is TGTGCCAGCAGTTTGGGGGGGGCGAGTAGCAATCAGCCCCAGCATTTT.